A single sample is the source of the 22 T cell receptor beta chains below, sequenced in a study of T cells in Graves' hyperthyroidism and ophthalmopathy (dated by TCRdb to the late 2010s). The library relied on multiplex PCR. The run used an Illumina HiSeq 2000. TCR beta CDR3 regions were amplified from RNA transcripts. For the first round of RT-PCR on the TCR CDR3, the HTBI primer set was used together with the Qiagen OneStep RT-PCR kit. TCRdb trimmed the raw reads at Q25, called clones with MiXCR and kept productive beta chains. Here each entry gathers all rows of one CDR3 protein and keeps the most common genes and DNA. The sample table contains 400,000 to 500,000 distinct CDR3 sequences; only one count was recorded for 14% of them. Less than 20% of the sample goes to the ten largest clones. Input material: blood. The receptors stem from a woman aged 18-35 years with Graves' hyperthyroidism.

This clonotype was found a few times. The chain has TRBV7-2 and TRBJ1-2, with D perhaps TRBD1 (6 bases). In germline, CDR1 is SGHTA, CDR2 FQGNSA. The CDR3 spans 15 residues. Deletions cut 1 base from V and 1 base from J, with 10 bases between. CDR3 sequence reads: CASSLGADSNYGYTF. In DNA, the CDR3 is TGTGCCAGCAGCTTAGGAGCGGACAGTAACTATGGCTACACCTTC.

The rearrangement links TRBV18 to TRBJ2-5; D call uncertain. The ends were cut back, 0 bases at V and 5 bases at J, with 10 bases in the middle. The CDR3 is 14 residues long. Germline lookup yields CDR1 KGHSH and CDR2 LQKENI. This CDR3 is CASSPPGLAETQYF. In DNA, the CDR3 is TGTGCCAGCTCACCACCAGGGTTGGCCGAGACCCAGTACTTC. The full variable domain, its missing parts supplied by reference TRBV18 and TRBJ2-5, is NAGVMQNPRHLVRRRGQEARLRCSPMKGHSHVYWYRQLPEEGLKFMVYLQKENIIDESGMPKERFSAEFPKEGPSILRIQQVVRGDSAAYFCASSPPGLAETQYFGPGTRLLVL.

This clonotype was counted between two and nine times. V usage is TRBV19 and J usage is TRBJ2-6; the D gene is possibly TRBD1 (6 bases). The CDR3 contains 19 residues. The germline V gene has CDR1 LNHDA and CDR2 SQIVND (reference sequence). Trimming took off 3 bases at V and 0 bases at J, with 18 bases between the two ends. CDR3 sequence: CASSIPGHGISSGANVLTF. The CDR3 bases are TGTGCCAGTAGTATTCCGGGACACGGGATCTCCTCTGGGGCCAACGTCCTGACTTTC. The full variable domain, rest sourced from reference TRBV19 and TRBJ2-6, is DGGITQSPKYLFRKEGQNVTLSCEQNLNHDAMYWYRQDPGQGLRLIYYSQIVNDFQKGDIAEGYSVSREKKESFPLTVTSAQKNPTAFYLCASSIPGHGISSGANVLTFGAGSRLTVL.

In the case of this clonotype: A much larger clone differs from this one at a single base, so this may be a read error. The chain links TRBV6-1 to TRBJ2-3, with D uncertain. The CDR3 totals 15 residues. The V gene's germline CDR1 is MNHNS and CDR2 SASEGT. V gave up 2 bases and J gave up 9 bases, with 18 bases separating them. CDR3 bases: TGTGCCAGCAGTGAACAGAGTGCCGCCGGAGACACGCAGTATTTT. This sequence encodes CASSEQSAAGDTQYF.

With regard to this clonotype: A much larger clonotype is one base distant, so this may be a read error. The chain couples TRBV20-1 to TRBJ2-1, with 9 nucleotides matching TRBD2. V lost 5 bases, J lost 13 bases, and 18 bases stayed unmatched. Germline V CDR1 and CDR2: DFQATT, SNEGSKA (reference sequence). CDR3 length: 15 amino acids. The CDR3 sequence is CSARLAGAGEETQFF. The DNA of the CDR3 is TGCAGTGCTCGTTTAGCGGGAGCGGGGGAAGAGACCCAGTTCTTC.

This clonotype came up many times. The genes are TRBV19 and TRBJ1-1; no reliable D call. The CDR3 consists of 12 residues. Between the trimmed V and J ends, which lost 7 bases and 5 bases, there was a span of 11 bases. Germline V lookup: CDR1 LNHDA, CDR2 SQIVND (reference sequence). CDR3 loop: CASIQRGTEAFF. The CDR3 bases are TGTGCCAGTATCCAAAGAGGGACTGAAGCTTTCTTT. Based on the CDR3 plus reference TRBV19 and TRBJ1-1, the full variable domain is DGGITQSPKYLFRKEGQNVTLSCEQNLNHDAMYWYRQDPGQGLRLIYYSQIVNDFQKGDIAEGYSVSREKKESFPLTVTSAQKNPTAFYLCASIQRGTEAFFGQGTRLTVV.

This clonotype was found a few times. In nucleotides, the CDR3 is TGTGCCACCAGTGATCACATTTCCTACTACAATGAGCAGTTCTTC. As protein: CATSDHISYYNEQFF. The genes are TRBV24-1 and TRBJ2-1; D gene unclear. From germline, CDR1 is KGHDR and CDR2 SFDVKD. The CDR3 runs 15 residues. V was shortened by 3 bases and J by 3 bases, with 11 bases between the two germline ends.

This clonotype was found a few times. The chain joins TRBV6-1 to TRBJ2-3; 8 bases align to TRBD1. Germline trimming cut 3 bases from V and 4 bases from J; bases unmatched to any gene: 6. The CDR3 totals 15 residues. The germline CDR1 and CDR2 sequences are MNHNS and SASEGT. The CDR3 loop is CASSDLGQDPDTQYF. The DNA of the CDR3 is TGTGCCAGCAGTGATTTGGGACAGGACCCAGATACGCAGTATTTT.

This clonotype was seen a handful of times. This rearrangement joins TRBV29-1 to TRBJ2-2; maybe TRBD1 (5 bases). CDR1 is SQVTM, CDR2 ANQGSEA, per germline. This CDR3 is built from 12 residues. Between the trimmed V and J ends, which lost 4 bases and 6 bases, there was a span of 9 bases. CDR3 protein: CSVGGGAGELFF. The CDR3, as DNA: TGCAGCGTTGGGGGCGGCGCCGGGGAGCTGTTTTTT.

This clonotype was counted many times. The chain links TRBV20-1 to TRBJ2-7; D is perhaps TRBD1 (6 bases). This CDR3 contains 12 residues. CDR1 is DFQATT, CDR2 SNEGSKA, per germline (reference sequence). V was trimmed by 6 bases and J by 0 bases, leaving 9 bases between them. CDR3 nucleotide sequence: TGCAGTGCAAGGACAGACTCCTACGAGCAGTACTTC. Translation: CSARTDSYEQYF.

About this clonotype: An end of the junction does not agree with germline; a read error may underlie this. The chain has TRBV27 and TRBJ2-3; TRBD2 might be the D (5 bases). CDR3 length: 14 residues. Germline V CDR1 and CDR2: MNHEY, SMNVEV (reference sequence). The CDR3 loop reads CASSFMGAVDTQYF. The CDR3 DNA sequence: TGTGCCAGCAGTTTTATGGGAGCGGTAGATACACAGTATTTT.

This clonotype was counted ten times or more. The V and J genes are TRBV25-1 and TRBJ1-1, with D possibly matching TRBD1 (5 bases). The CDR3 is made up of 13 amino acids. Deletions cut 4 bases from V and 10 bases from J, with 16 bases between. Germline-derived CDR1 and CDR2 are MGHDK and SYGVNS. The CDR3 here is CASSVLRGGRAFF. The CDR3 DNA sequence: TGTGCCAGCAGTGTCCTAAGGGGAGGGAGAGCTTTCTTT.

This clonotype was counted many times. The rearrangement uses TRBV30 and TRBJ2-7, with D perhaps assigned TRBD1 or TRBD2 (5 bases each). CDR3 length equals 13 residues. Germline-derived CDR1 and CDR2 are GTSNPN and SVGIG (reference sequence). V lost 3 bases and J 3 bases, leaving 12 bases between the germline ends. The CDR3 spells CAWSRDRNYEQYF. The CDR3 bases are TGTGCCTGGAGCCGGGACCGAAACTACGAGCAGTACTTC.

This clonotype was seen repeatedly, ten times or more. The CDR3 protein is CATSDSSTELAKNIQYF. CDR3 DNA sequence: TGTGCCACCAGTGATTCCTCCACAGAACTAGCCAAAAACATTCAGTACTTC. The chain has TRBV24-1 and TRBJ2-4; D is ambiguous. This CDR3 has 17 amino acids. The germline CDR1 and CDR2 sequences are KGHDR and SFDVKD. Trimming took 2 bases from V and 0 from J, leaving 13 bases between them.

This clonotype was detected many times. The chain employs TRBV5-1 and TRBJ2-7; D may be TRBD1 (5 bases). Germline CDR1 SGHRS, CDR2 YFSETQ. CDR3 size: 14 residues. Trimming took 0 bases from V and 7 from J, leaving 14 bases between them. DNA of the CDR3: TGCGCCAGCAGCTTGGAAGCAGGGTTTGGAGAGCAGTACTTC. Encoded protein: CASSLEAGFGEQYF. Drawing the rest from reference TRBV5-1 and TRBJ2-7, the complete variable domain is KAGVTQTPRYLIKTRGQQVTLSCSPISGHRSVSWYQQTPGQGLQFLFEYFSETQRNKGNFPGRFSGRQFSNSRSEMNVSTLELGDSALYLCASSLEAGFGEQYFGPGTRLTVT.

A few counts support this clonotype. The rearrangement links TRBV5-4 to TRBJ2-5, with TRBD1 matching 8 bases. Germline V gives CDR1 SGHNT, CDR2 YYREEE (reference sequence). Losses at the gene ends were 1 base for V and 4 bases for J; bases not matched to a gene: 6. CDR3 size: 15 residues. The CDR3 loop reads CASSLPPDRGETQYF. In DNA form, the CDR3 reads TGTGCCAGCAGCTTGCCCCCCGACAGGGGAGAGACCCAGTACTTC.

This clonotype was picked up many times. V is TRBV2 and J is TRBJ2-1; D unresolved. The CDR3 runs 16 residues. The germline CDR1 and CDR2 sequences are SNHLY and FYNNEI. V lost 3 bases, J lost 8 bases, and 20 bases lay in between. The CDR3 DNA sequence: TGTGCCAGCAGTGACCCCCTCGGCGCTAGTTTGGATGAGCAGTTCTTC. This sequence encodes CASSDPLGASLDEQFF. Combining the CDR3 with reference TRBV2 and TRBJ2-1 gives the whole variable domain EPEVTQTPSHQVTQMGQEVILRCVPISNHLYFYWYRQILGQKVEFLVSFYNNEISEKSEIFDDQFSVERPDGSNFTLKIRSTKLEDSAMYFCASSDPLGASLDEQFFGPGTRLTVL.

There are a few counts of this clonotype. A much larger clone differs by one base, so this may be a read error. V is TRBV2 and J is TRBJ1-2, with D perhaps matching TRBD1 (6 bases). The germline V gene encodes CDR1 SNHLY and CDR2 FYNNEI. The CDR3 extends over 13 amino acids. The CDR3 DNA follows: TGTACCAGCAGAAAGGGAGCAGGGGATGGCTACACCTTC. It translates to CTSRKGAGDGYTF.

The sample holds a few counts of this clonotype. This CDR3 reads CASNPGRASNTIYF. CDR3 sequence (DNA): TGTGCCAGCAACCCGGGGAGGGCTTCAAACACCATATATTTT. The chain has TRBV7-9 and TRBJ1-3; unclear D gene. Germline V gene data show CDR1 as SEHNR and CDR2 as FQNEAQ (reference sequence). V was clipped by 7 bases and J by 6 bases, with 16 bases between them. CDR3 length: 14 residues.

This clonotype was counted many times. This chain joins TRBV12-3 or TRBV12-4 and TRBJ2-1; 8 nucleotides match TRBD2. The CDR3 has 14 amino acids. Trimming cost V 6 bases and J 8 bases; bases outside gene matches: 9. The CDR3 spells CASRPGLAVHEQFF. In DNA, the CDR3 is TGTGCCAGCAGACCTGGACTAGCTGTTCATGAGCAGTTCTTC.

This clonotype was counted only a few times. The chain uses TRBV7-2 and TRBJ2-7, with 7 bases aligning to TRBD1. With V trimmed by 5 bases and J by 3 bases, 7 bases remained unmatched. Germline V lookup: CDR1 SGHTA, CDR2 FQGNSA. This CDR3 has 14 residues. In DNA, the CDR3 is TGTGCCAGCAGCCTCTTAACAGGGGTCTACGAGCAGTACTTC. It yields the protein CASSLLTGVYEQYF.

This clonotype has at least ten counts. V is TRBV24-1 and J is TRBJ2-1; a possible D gene is TRBD1 (6 bases). CDR3 length equals 16 residues. V was trimmed by 1 base and J by 4 bases, leaving 13 bases between them. Germline CDR1 reads KGHDR; CDR2 reads SFDVKD. CDR3 in amino acids: CATSDFRDTAYNEQFF. The CDR3 DNA reads TGTGCCACCAGTGATTTCCGGGACACCGCATACAATGAGCAGTTCTTC.